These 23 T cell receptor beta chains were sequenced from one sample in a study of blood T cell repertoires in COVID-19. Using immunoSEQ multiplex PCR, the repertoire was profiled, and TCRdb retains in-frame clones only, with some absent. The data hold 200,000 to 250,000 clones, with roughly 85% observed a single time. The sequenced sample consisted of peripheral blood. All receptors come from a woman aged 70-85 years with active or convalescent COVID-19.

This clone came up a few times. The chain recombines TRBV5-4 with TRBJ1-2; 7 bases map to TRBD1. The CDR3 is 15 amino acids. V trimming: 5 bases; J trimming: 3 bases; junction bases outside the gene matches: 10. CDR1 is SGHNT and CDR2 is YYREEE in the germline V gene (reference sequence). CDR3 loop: CASRLQGSLDYGYTF. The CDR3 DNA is TGTGCCAGCAGGCTACAGGGGTCTCTGGACTATGGCTACACCTTC.

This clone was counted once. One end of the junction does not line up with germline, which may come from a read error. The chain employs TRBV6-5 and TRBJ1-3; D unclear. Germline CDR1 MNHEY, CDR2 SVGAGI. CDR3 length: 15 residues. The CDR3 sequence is CASTYTHGAGNTIYF. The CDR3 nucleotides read TGTGCCAGCACTTACACCCACGGGGCTGGAAACACCATATATTTT.

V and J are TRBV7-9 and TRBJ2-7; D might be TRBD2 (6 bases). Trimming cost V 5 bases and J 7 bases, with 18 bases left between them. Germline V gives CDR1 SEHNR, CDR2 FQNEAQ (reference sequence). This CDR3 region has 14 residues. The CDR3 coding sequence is TGTGCCAGCAGCGTTAGCGGACCCCTAAGGGAGCAGTACTTC. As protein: CASSVSGPLREQYF.

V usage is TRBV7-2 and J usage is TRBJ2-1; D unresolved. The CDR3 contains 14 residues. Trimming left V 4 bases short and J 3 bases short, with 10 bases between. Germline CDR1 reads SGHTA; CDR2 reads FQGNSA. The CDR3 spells CASSSFSGYNEQFF. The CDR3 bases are TGTGCCAGCAGCTCCTTCTCGGGCTACAATGAGCAGTTCTTC. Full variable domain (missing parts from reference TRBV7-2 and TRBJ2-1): GAGVSQSPSNKVTEKGKDVELRCDPISGHTALYWYRQSLGQGLEFLIYFQGNSAPDKSGLPSDRFSAERTGGSVSTLTIQRTQQEDSAVYLCASSSFSGYNEQFFGPGTRLTVL.

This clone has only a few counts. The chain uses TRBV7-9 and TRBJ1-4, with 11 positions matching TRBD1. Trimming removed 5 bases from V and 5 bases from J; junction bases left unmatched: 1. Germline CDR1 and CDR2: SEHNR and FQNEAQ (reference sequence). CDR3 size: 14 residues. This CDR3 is CASSRDRGNEKLFF. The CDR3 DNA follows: TGTGCCAGCAGCAGGGACAGGGGGAATGAAAAACTGTTTTTT. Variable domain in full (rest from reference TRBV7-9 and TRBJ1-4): DTGVSQNPRHKITKRGQNVTFRCDPISEHNRLYWYRQTLGQGPEFLTYFQNEAQLEKSRLLSDRFSAERPKGSFSTLEIQRTEQGDSAMYLCASSRDRGNEKLFFGSGTQLSVL.

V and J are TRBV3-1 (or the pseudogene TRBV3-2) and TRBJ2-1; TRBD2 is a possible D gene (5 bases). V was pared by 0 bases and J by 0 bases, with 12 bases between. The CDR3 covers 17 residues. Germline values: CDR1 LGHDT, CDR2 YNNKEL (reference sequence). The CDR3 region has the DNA TGTGCCAGCAGCCAAGAAGCGGTCGTTCGCTCCTACAATGAGCAGTTCTTC. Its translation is CASSQEAVVRSYNEQFF.

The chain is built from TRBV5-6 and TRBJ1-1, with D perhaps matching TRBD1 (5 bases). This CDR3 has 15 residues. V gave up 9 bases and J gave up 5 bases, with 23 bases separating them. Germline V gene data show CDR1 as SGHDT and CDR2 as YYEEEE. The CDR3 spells CATHDTGGAETEAFF. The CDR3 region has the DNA TGTGCCACCCACGATACGGGAGGGGCTGAGACTGAAGCTTTCTTT. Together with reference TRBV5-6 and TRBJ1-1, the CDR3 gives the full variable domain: DAGVTQSPTHLIKTRGQQVTLRCSPKSGHDTVSWYQQALGQGPQFIFQYYEEEERQRGNFPDRFSGHQFPNYSSELNVNALLLGDSALYLCATHDTGGAETEAFFGQGTRLTVV.

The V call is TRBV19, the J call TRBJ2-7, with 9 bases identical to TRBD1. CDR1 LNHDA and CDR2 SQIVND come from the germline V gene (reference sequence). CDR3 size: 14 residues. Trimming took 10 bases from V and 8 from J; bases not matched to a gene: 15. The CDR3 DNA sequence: TGTGCCACCCACCGGGGACAGGGCTCTACGAAGCAGTACTTC. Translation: CATHRGQGSTKQYF.

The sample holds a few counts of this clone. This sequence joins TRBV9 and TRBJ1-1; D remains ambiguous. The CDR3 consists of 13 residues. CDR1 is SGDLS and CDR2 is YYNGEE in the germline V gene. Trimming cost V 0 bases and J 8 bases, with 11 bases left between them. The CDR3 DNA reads TGTGCCAGCAGCGTAGGCAGAGACGGGGAAGCTTTCTTT. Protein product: CASSVGRDGEAFF.

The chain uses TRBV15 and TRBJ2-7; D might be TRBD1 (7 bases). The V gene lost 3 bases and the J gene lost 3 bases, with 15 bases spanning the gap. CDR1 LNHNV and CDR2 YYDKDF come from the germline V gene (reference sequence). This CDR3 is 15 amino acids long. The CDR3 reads CATSRGGTERYEQYF. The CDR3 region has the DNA TGTGCCACCAGCAGGGGCGGGACAGAGCGCTACGAGCAGTACTTC.

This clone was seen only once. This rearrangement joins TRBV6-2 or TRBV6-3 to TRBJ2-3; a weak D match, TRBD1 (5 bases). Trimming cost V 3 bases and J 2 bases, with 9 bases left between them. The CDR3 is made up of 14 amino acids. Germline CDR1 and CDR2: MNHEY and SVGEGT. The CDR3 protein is CASSYAGPTDTQYF. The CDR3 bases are TGTGCCAGCAGTTATGCAGGGCCCACAGATACGCAGTATTTT.

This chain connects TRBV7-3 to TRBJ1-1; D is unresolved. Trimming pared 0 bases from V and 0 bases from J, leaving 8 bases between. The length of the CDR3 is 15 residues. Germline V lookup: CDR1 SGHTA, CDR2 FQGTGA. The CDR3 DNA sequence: TGTGCCAGCAGCTTAACACGGGGAATGAACACTGAAGCTTTCTTT. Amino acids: CASSLTRGMNTEAFF. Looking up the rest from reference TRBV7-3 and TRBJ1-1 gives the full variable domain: GAGVSQTPSNKVTEKGKYVELRCDPISGHTALYWYRQSLGQGPEFLIYFQGTGAADDSGLPNDRFFAVRPEGSVSTLKIQRTERGDSAVYLCASSLTRGMNTEAFFGQGTRLTVV.

The CDR3 is CASSLNRGRPMYF. DNA of the CDR3: TGTGCCAGCAGCCTCAACAGGGGCCGGCCGATGTATTTT. This chain links TRBV7-2 with TRBJ2-3, with TRBD1 matching over 7 bases. The CDR3 has 13 amino acids. Germline lookup yields CDR1 SGHTA and CDR2 FQGNSA. Trimming removed 5 bases from V and 14 bases from J; junction bases left unmatched: 13.

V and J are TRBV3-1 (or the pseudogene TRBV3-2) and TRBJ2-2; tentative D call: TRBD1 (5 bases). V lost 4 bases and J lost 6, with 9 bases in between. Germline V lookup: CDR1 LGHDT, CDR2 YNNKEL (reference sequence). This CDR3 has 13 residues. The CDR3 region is CASSRQGAGELFF. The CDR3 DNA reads TGTGCCAGCAGCCGGCAGGGCGCCGGGGAGCTGTTTTTT.

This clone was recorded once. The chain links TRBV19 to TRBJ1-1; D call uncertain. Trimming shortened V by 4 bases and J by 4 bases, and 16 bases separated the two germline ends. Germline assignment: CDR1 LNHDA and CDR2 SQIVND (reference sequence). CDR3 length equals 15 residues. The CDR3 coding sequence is TGTGCCAGTAGTACGGGGTACGGAGGCGGCACTGAAGCTTTCTTT. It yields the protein CASSTGYGGGTEAFF.

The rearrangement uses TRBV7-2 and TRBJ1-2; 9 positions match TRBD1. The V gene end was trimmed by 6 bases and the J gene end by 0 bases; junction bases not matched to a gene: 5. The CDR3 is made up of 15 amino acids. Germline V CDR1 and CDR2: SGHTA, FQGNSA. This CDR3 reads CASRRTGATNYGYTF. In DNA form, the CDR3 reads TGTGCCAGCAGACGGACAGGGGCAACTAACTATGGCTACACCTTC.

CDR3 in DNA: TGTGCCAGCAGTCGGACAGGGATGAACACTGAAGCTTTCTTT. It specifies CASSRTGMNTEAFF. The chain combines TRBV6-2 or TRBV6-3 with TRBJ1-1, with 8 bases fitting TRBD1. Germline trimming cut 5 bases from V and 0 bases from J; bases unmatched to any gene: 2. Germline loops: CDR1 MNHEY, CDR2 SVGEGT. This CDR3 has 14 amino acids.

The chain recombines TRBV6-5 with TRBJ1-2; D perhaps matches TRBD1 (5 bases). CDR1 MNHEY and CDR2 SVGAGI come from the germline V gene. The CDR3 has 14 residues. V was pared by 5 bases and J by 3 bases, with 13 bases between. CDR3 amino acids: CASSRLGRDYGYTF. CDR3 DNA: TGTGCCAGCAGTAGGCTTGGCAGGGACTATGGCTACACCTTC.

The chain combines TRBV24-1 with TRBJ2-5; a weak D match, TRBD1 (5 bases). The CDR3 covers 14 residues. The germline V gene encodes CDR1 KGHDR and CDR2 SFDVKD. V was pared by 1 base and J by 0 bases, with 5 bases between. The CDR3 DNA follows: TGTGCCACCAGTGATTTACAGGACCAAGAGACCCAGTACTTC. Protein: CATSDLQDQETQYF.

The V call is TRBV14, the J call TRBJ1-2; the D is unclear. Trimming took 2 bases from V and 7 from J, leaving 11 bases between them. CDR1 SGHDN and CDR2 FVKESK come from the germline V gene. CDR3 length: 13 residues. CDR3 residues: CASSQSSGAGYTF. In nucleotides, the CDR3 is TGTGCCAGCAGCCAAAGCTCGGGTGCTGGCTACACCTTC.

Here the CDR3 DNA reads TGTGCCATCAGTGACGGACTCCAGTATCAGCCCCAGCATTTT. This gives the protein CAISDGLQYQPQHF. The chain recombines TRBV10-3 with TRBJ1-5; D is unresolved. Trimming stripped 3 bases from V and 5 bases from J, with 11 bases between. The CDR3 consists of 14 residues. The germline V gene has CDR1 ENHRY and CDR2 SYGVKD.

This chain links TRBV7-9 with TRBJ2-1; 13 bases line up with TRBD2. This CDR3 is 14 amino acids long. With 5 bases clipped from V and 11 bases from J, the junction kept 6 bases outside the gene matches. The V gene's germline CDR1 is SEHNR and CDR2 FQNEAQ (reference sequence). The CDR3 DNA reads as TGTGCCAGCAGCCCCGGGACTAGCGGGATTAAGCAGTTCTTC. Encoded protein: CASSPGTSGIKQFF. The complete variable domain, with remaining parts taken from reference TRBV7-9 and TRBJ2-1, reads DTGVSQNPRHKITKRGQNVTFRCDPISEHNRLYWYRQTLGQGPEFLTYFQNEAQLEKSRLLSDRFSAERPKGSFSTLEIQRTEQGDSAMYLCASSPGTSGIKQFFGPGTRLTVL.

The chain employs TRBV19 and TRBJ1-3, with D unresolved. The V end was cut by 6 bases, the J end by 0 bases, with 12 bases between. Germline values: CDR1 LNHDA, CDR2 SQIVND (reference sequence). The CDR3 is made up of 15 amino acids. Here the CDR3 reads CASSRRVSSGNTIYF. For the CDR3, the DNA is TGTGCCAGTAGCCGACGGGTCAGCTCTGGAAACACCATATATTTT.